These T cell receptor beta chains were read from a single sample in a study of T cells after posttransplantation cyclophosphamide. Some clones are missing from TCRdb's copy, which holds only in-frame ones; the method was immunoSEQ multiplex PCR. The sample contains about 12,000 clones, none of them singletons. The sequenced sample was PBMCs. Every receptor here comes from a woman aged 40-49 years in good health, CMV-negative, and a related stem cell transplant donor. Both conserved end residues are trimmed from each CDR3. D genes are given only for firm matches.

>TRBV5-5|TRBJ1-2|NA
ASSLASDGYGYT
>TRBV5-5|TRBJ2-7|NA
ASSFTGFGYEQY
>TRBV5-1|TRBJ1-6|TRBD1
ASSLDTGGQLGSPLH
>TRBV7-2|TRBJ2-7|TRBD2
ASSTGLREQY
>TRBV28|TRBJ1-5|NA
ASSLDRGNQPQH
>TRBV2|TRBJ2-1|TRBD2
ASRYPGTSGGAAYNEQF
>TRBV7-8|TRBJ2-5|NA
ASSLWAAETQY
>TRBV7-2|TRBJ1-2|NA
ASSLVSGGAYGYT
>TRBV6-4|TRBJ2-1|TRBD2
ASSDRAGDMDEQF
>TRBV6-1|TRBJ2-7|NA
ASTRQEYEQY
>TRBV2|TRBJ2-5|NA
ASSEGTVSLAY
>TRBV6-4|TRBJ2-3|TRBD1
ASSEQGGDTQY
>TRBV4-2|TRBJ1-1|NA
ASSPSHGQEAF
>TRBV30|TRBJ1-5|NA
AWSLSAGQPQH
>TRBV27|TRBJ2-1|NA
ATRVLPSVDNEQF
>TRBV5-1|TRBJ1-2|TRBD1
ASSYGTEPYGYT
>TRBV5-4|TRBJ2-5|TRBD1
ASSRDSDAGETQY
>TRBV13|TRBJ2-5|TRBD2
ASSRGTSGYGTQY
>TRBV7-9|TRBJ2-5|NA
ASNRGGETQY
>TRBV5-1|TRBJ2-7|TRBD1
ASSPGQATGSYEQY
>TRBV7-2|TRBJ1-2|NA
ASSLPRNYGYT
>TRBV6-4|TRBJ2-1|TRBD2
ASSERENNNEQF
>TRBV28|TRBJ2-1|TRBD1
ASTKEAGTGANEQF